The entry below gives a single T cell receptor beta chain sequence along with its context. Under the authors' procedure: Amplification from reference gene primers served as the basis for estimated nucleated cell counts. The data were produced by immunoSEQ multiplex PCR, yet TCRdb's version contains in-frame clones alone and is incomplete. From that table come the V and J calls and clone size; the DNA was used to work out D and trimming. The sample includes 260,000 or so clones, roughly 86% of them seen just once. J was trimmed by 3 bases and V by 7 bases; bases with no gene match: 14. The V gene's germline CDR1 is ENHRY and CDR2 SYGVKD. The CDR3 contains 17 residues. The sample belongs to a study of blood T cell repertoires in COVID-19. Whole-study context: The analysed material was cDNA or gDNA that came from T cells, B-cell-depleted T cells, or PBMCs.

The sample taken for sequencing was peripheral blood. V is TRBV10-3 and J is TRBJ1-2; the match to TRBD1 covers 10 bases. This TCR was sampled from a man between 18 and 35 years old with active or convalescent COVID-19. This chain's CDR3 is CAINPGQGPRFDYGYTF. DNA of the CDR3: TGTGCCATCAATCCGGGACAGGGGCCACGTTTTGACTATGGCTACACCTTC.